Presented here are 10 T cell receptor beta chains from one specimen sequenced in a study of shared clonotypes between healthy human individuals. Measured with immunoSEQ multiplex PCR; TCRdb has only the in-frame clones, and not every one. The profile covers some 2.1 million clones, with around 93% appearing a single time and roughly 1.7% taken by the ten largest. Terminally differentiated effector memory CD45RA+ cells were excluded by CCR7 positive selection of CD45RO-negative cells. Sequencing used naive CD8+ T cells from PBMCs. Receptors were obtained from a man aged 18-30 years in good health. Some clones in this sample may be carry-over from other donors' samples.

The rearrangement joins TRBV5-6 to TRBJ2-5; tentatively, D is TRBD1 (6 bases). TRBJ2-7 explains the end of the DNA better; the J call may be wrong. CDR1 and CDR2 from the germline V gene are SGHDT and YYEEEE. The CDR3 has 14 residues. The CDR3 region has the DNA TGTGCCAGCAGCATCAGGGGTTCCCCCTACGAGCAGTACTTC. Translation gives CASSIRGSPYEQYF.

On this clone itself: The same CDR3 arises from other DNA sequences in this sample as well. This chain links TRBV27 with TRBJ1-5, with D hard to call. The length of the CDR3 is 14 residues. The germline CDR1 and CDR2 sequences are MNHEY and SMNVEV (reference sequence). Deletions cut 6 bases from V and 4 bases from J, with 13 bases between. The CDR3 nucleotides are TGTGCCAGCAGCCTTCGGGGTTTTAATCAGCCCCAGCATTTT. Residues: CASSLRGFNQPQHF.

A note on this clone: This could be a read error, since a much larger clone is one nucleotide away. The chain recombines TRBV5-8 with TRBJ1-1; no clear D. Trimming cost V 3 bases and J 1 base, with 4 bases left between them. CDR1 is SGHTS and CDR2 is YDEGEE in the germline V gene. The CDR3 length is 12 residues. CDR3 protein: CASSSGNTEAFF. The CDR3 nucleotides read TGTGCCAGCAGCTCGGGGAACACTGAAGCTTTCTTT. The complete variable domain, with remaining parts taken from reference TRBV5-8 and TRBJ1-1, reads EAGVTQSPTHLIKTRGQQATLRCSPISGHTSVYWYQQALGLGLQFLLWYDEGEERNRGNFPPRFSGRQFPNYSSELNVNALELEDSALYLCASSSGNTEAFFGQGTRLTVV.

J is TRBJ1-4 and V is TRBV6-5; the D is unclear. Germline V gene lookup returns CDR1 MNHEY and CDR2 SVGAGI. This CDR3 is built from 12 residues. Trimming stripped 5 bases from V and 9 bases from J, with 10 bases between. CDR3 sequence: CASSNPGKKLFF. For the CDR3, the DNA is TGTGCCAGCAGTAACCCCGGTAAAAAACTGTTTTTT.

The chain employs TRBV10-2 and TRBJ2-2; 9 bases agree with TRBD2. Unmatched junction bases numbered 7, after V lost 3 bases and J lost 2 bases. This CDR3 has 17 residues. The germline V gene has CDR1 WSHSY and CDR2 SAAADI. The CDR3 reads CASSEGAGGLNTGELFF. The CDR3 bases are TGCGCCAGCAGTGAAGGGGCGGGAGGGCTTAACACCGGGGAGCTGTTTTTT.

The gene calls are TRBV6-1 and TRBJ1-5, with no clear D. Germline CDR1 MNHNS, CDR2 SASEGT. V lost 3 bases and J lost 1, with 10 bases in between. The CDR3 spans 15 residues. In nucleotides, the CDR3 is TGTGCCAGCAGTGAGATGGCCGGAAGCAATCAGCCCCAGCATTTT. Protein: CASSEMAGSNQPQHF.

Points on this clone: Other DNA sequences of this sample code for an identical CDR3. CDR3 DNA sequence: TGTGCCAGCAGTTTCGGAGCGGGCTACAATGAGCAGTTCTTC. Translation: CASSFGAGYNEQFF. The chain employs TRBV27 and TRBJ2-1, with D possibly being TRBD2 (6 bases). V gave up 3 bases and J gave up 3 bases, with 9 bases separating them. This CDR3 is 14 amino acids long. CDR1 and CDR2 from the germline V gene are MNHEY and SMNVEV (reference sequence).

This chain connects TRBV29-1 to TRBJ2-1; no definite D call. V lost 4 bases to trimming and J lost 0 bases, with 10 bases between them. The CDR3 is 14 amino acids. Germline CDR1 reads SQVTM; CDR2 reads ANQGSEA. The CDR3 is CSVASPSSYNEQFF. The CDR3 nucleotides are TGCAGCGTTGCGTCCCCGAGCTCCTACAATGAGCAGTTCTTC.

Notes on this clone: The same CDR3 also results from other DNA sequences found in this sample. The gene calls are TRBV9 and TRBJ1-1; the D is unclear. Germline V lookup: CDR1 SGDLS, CDR2 YYNGEE. The V end lost 2 bases, the J end lost 2 bases, and 7 bases lay between the germline ends. This CDR3 is 13 amino acids long. For the CDR3, the DNA is TGTGCCAGCAGCGTTTGGGGAAACACTGAAGCTTTCTTT. Translating it yields CASSVWGNTEAFF.

The chain employs TRBV5-1 and TRBJ2-7; 11 bases map to TRBD1. Looked up from germline, CDR1 is SGHRS and CDR2 is YFSETQ. The CDR3 has 14 amino acids. The V and J ends lost 2 bases and 6 bases, in that order; junction bases with no gene match: 4. The DNA for the CDR3 is TGCGCCAGCAGCTTCGGACAGGGGGCCGGCGAGCAGTACTTC. It encodes CASSFGQGAGEQYF. The full variable domain, with the rest looked up from reference TRBV5-1 and TRBJ2-7, is KAGVTQTPRYLIKTRGQQVTLSCSPISGHRSVSWYQQTPGQGLQFLFEYFSETQRNKGNFPGRFSGRQFSNSRSEMNVSTLELGDSALYLCASSFGQGAGEQYFGPGTRLTVT.